The 31 T cell receptor beta chains below were found in one sample sequenced in a study of T cell changes during pregnancy in multiple sclerosis. Data came from immunoSEQ multiplex PCR; TCRdb stores just in-frame clones and leaves some out. The sample holds 10,000 to 15,000 clones, just under 95% seen once. Source: CD4+ T cells from peripheral blood mononuclear cells, taken before pregnancy. The receptors derive from a female donor with multiple sclerosis, enrolled in a pregnancy study.

This chain joins TRBV14 and TRBJ1-1; D not certain. Per the germline V gene, CDR1 is SGHDN and CDR2 is FVKESK. CDR3 length: 15 residues. The V and J ends lost 1 base and 2 bases respectively, with 11 bases between them. This chain's CDR3 is CASSQVRRPNTEAFF. The CDR3 region has the DNA TGTGCCAGCAGCCAAGTCCGCAGGCCTAACACTGAAGCTTTCTTT. The full variable domain, rest sourced from reference TRBV14 and TRBJ1-1, is EAGVTQFPSHSVIEKGQTVTLRCDPISGHDNLYWYRRVMGKEIKFLLHFVKESKQDESGMPNNRFLAERTGGTYSTLKVQPAELEDSGVYFCASSQVRRPNTEAFFGQGTRLTVV.

The rearrangement uses TRBV19 and TRBJ2-6, with TRBD1 matching 9 bases. V trimming: 6 bases; J trimming: 0 bases; junction bases outside the gene matches: 9. Germline V gene data show CDR1 as LNHDA and CDR2 as SQIVND (reference sequence). This CDR3 has 18 amino acids. The CDR3 DNA reads as TGTGCCAGTAGACCTACCGGGACAGGGTACTCTGGGGCCAACGTCCTGACTTTC. Translating it yields CASRPTGTGYSGANVLTF. Full variable domain (outside the CDR3, taken from reference TRBV19 and TRBJ2-6): DGGITQSPKYLFRKEGQNVTLSCEQNLNHDAMYWYRQDPGQGLRLIYYSQIVNDFQKGDIAEGYSVSREKKESFPLTVTSAQKNPTAFYLCASRPTGTGYSGANVLTFGAGSRLTVL.

The chain carries TRBV15 and TRBJ2-7; 9 nucleotides align to TRBD1. The CDR3 totals 16 residues. V shed 3 bases, J shed 2 bases, and the junction held 8 bases outside the gene matches. The V gene's germline CDR1 is LNHNV and CDR2 YYDKDF (reference sequence). In DNA, the CDR3 is TGTGCCACCAGCAGGGATAGACAGGGGGGTGCCTACGAGCAGTACTTC. Residues: CATSRDRQGGAYEQYF.

This clone came up once. The chain recombines TRBV6-1 with TRBJ1-5, with D maybe TRBD1 (6 bases). V lost 8 bases and J 6 bases, leaving 17 bases between the germline ends. Germline values: CDR1 MNHNS, CDR2 SASEGT. The CDR3 loop spans 14 amino acids. DNA for the CDR3: TGTGCCAGCTTTAGCGGGGGGGCTGGTCAGCCCCAGCATTTT. This sequence encodes CASFSGGAGQPQHF.

The rearrangement uses TRBV25-1 and TRBJ2-5, with a possible D match to TRBD2 (5 bases). Trimming cost V 6 bases and J 1 base, with 9 bases left between them. Germline assignment: CDR1 MGHDK and CDR2 SYGVNS. The CDR3 covers 13 residues. The CDR3, as DNA: TGTGCCAGCAGGTCAAGCGGCCAAGAGACCCAGTACTTC. Translating gives CASRSSGQETQYF.

The V call is TRBV10-2, the J call TRBJ2-2; the match to TRBD2 covers 8 bases. CDR1 WSHSY and CDR2 SAAADI come from the germline V gene. Germline trimming cut 5 bases from V and 4 bases from J; bases unmatched to any gene: 9. The CDR3 runs to 16 residues. Written as DNA, the CDR3 is TGCGCCAGCAGTTCGCAGCGGGGGCCGTCCACCGGGGAGCTGTTTTTT. Translating gives CASSSQRGPSTGELFF.

V and J are TRBV5-1 and TRBJ2-6; 7 nucleotides align to TRBD1. CDR1 and CDR2 (germline): SGHRS, YFSETQ. V shed 3 bases, J shed 0 bases, and the junction held 9 bases outside the gene matches. This CDR3 is built from 18 residues. The CDR3 DNA sequence: TGCGCCAGCAGCTCTGACAGGGCCCTTATCTCTGGGGCCAACGTCCTGACTTTC. Its translation is CASSSDRALISGANVLTF.

V usage is TRBV27 and J usage is TRBJ1-1; D remains ambiguous. V lost 5 bases to trimming and J lost 4 bases, with 14 bases between them. The CDR3 length is 14 residues. Germline-derived CDR1 and CDR2 are MNHEY and SMNVEV (reference sequence). CDR3 loop: CASSARTGFTEAFF. CDR3 DNA: TGTGCCAGCAGTGCCAGGACGGGATTCACTGAAGCTTTCTTT.

This chain joins TRBV9 and TRBJ2-3; tentatively, D is TRBD1 (6 bases). Trimming removed 0 bases from V and 5 bases from J, with 13 bases in between. The germline V gene has CDR1 SGDLS and CDR2 YYNGEE. The CDR3 loop spans 15 amino acids. The CDR3 DNA reads as TGTGCCAGCAGCGTAGGGGGGTTAGGGGGAGATACGCAGTATTTT. Translated, it gives CASSVGGLGGDTQYF.

This chain uses TRBV30 with TRBJ1-4; 7 nucleotides match TRBD1. Germline trimming cut 2 bases from V and 8 bases from J; bases unmatched to any gene: 11. The CDR3 has 15 amino acids. Germline V gene data show CDR1 as GTSNPN and CDR2 as SVGIG (reference sequence). CDR3 amino acids: CAWSSKDRLREKLFF. As DNA, the CDR3 is TGTGCCTGGAGTTCCAAGGACAGGTTGCGGGAAAAACTGTTTTTT. Drawing the rest from reference TRBV30 and TRBJ1-4, the complete variable domain is SQTIHQWPATLVQPVGSPLSLECTVEGTSNPNLYWYRQAAGRGLQLLFYSVGIGQISSEVPQNLSASRPQDRQFILSSKKLLLSDSGFYLCAWSSKDRLREKLFFGSGTQLSVL.

This chain uses TRBV4-1 with TRBJ2-7, with TRBD1 matching over 8 bases. CDR3 size: 17 residues. Trimming took 0 bases from V and 3 from J; bases not matched to a gene: 10. Germline V gene data show CDR1 as MGHRA and CDR2 as YSYEKL. CDR3 loop: CASSQERRTGNGYEQYF. CDR3 DNA: TGCGCCAGCAGCCAAGAGAGGAGGACAGGGAATGGCTACGAGCAGTACTTC.

This chain uses TRBV15 with TRBJ2-1; 7 nucleotides match TRBD2. The V and J ends lost 8 bases and 0 bases, in that order; junction bases with no gene match: 4. The CDR3 runs 14 residues. CDR1 is LNHNV, CDR2 YYDKDF, per germline (reference sequence). The chain's CDR3 is CATRAGSSYNEQFF. CDR3 nucleotide sequence: TGTGCCACCCGAGCGGGGAGCTCCTACAATGAGCAGTTCTTC.

The chain joins TRBV19 to TRBJ1-2; no reliable D call. CDR1 and CDR2 (germline): LNHDA, SQIVND (reference sequence). V lost 9 bases and J 7 bases, leaving 3 bases between the germline ends. The CDR3 is made up of 8 amino acids. This chain's CDR3 is CARAGYTF. The CDR3 DNA reads TGTGCCAGGGCTGGCTACACCTTC.

This CDR3 is CASSQEQGRSYEQYF. The CDR3 bases are TGCGCCAGCAGCCAAGAACAGGGTCGGTCCTACGAGCAGTACTTC. This chain uses TRBV4-1 with TRBJ2-7; D is perhaps TRBD1 (6 bases). The CDR3 sequence is 15 residues long. V dropped 0 bases and J dropped 1 base, with 10 bases sitting between them. Per germline, CDR1 MGHRA and CDR2 YSYEKL.

This sequence joins TRBV2 and TRBJ2-7, with TRBD1 matching over 7 bases. V lost 7 bases and J lost 4; bases outside the gene matches: 10. The CDR3 contains 14 residues. Germline V gene lookup returns CDR1 SNHLY and CDR2 FYNNEI. CDR3 loop: CASILPGGTYEQYF. DNA of the CDR3: TGTGCCAGCATCCTCCCAGGGGGAACGTACGAGCAGTACTTC. The complete variable domain, with remaining parts taken from reference TRBV2 and TRBJ2-7, reads EPEVTQTPSHQVTQMGQEVILRCVPISNHLYFYWYRQILGQKVEFLVSFYNNEISEKSEIFDDQFSVERPDGSNFTLKIRSTKLEDSAMYFCASILPGGTYEQYFGPGTRLTVT.

The V call is TRBV15, the J call TRBJ2-2, with D perhaps TRBD1 (6 bases). Germline CDR1 LNHNV, CDR2 YYDKDF (reference sequence). V gave up 0 bases and J gave up 5 bases, with 13 bases separating them. This CDR3 contains 16 residues. The CDR3: CATSRDRGQGTGELFF. In DNA form, the CDR3 reads TGTGCCACCAGCAGAGATCGAGGGCAGGGGACCGGGGAGCTGTTTTTT.

The gene calls are TRBV10-3 and TRBJ1-1, with TRBD1 matching over 7 bases. The CDR3 consists of 15 residues. V dropped 0 bases and J dropped 2; count of bases not matched to a gene: 3. Germline lookup yields CDR1 ENHRY and CDR2 SYGVKD. In DNA form, the CDR3 reads TGTGCCATCAGTGAGTCGAAGGGGGCTAACACTGAAGCTTTCTTT. It translates to CAISESKGANTEAFF.

The chain links TRBV27 to TRBJ1-1; 7 nucleotides agree with TRBD1. The V gene end was trimmed by 4 bases and the J gene end by 3 bases; junction bases not matched to a gene: 11. The germline V gene encodes CDR1 MNHEY and CDR2 SMNVEV (reference sequence). This CDR3 spans 16 amino acids. This CDR3 is CASSSLTTGSDTEAFF. The CDR3 DNA reads TGTGCCAGCAGTTCCCTTACGACAGGGTCCGACACTGAAGCTTTCTTT.

The chain recombines TRBV7-3 with TRBJ2-7, with 10 bases aligning to TRBD1. This CDR3 is built from 15 residues. Trimming cost V 4 bases and J 6 bases; bases outside gene matches: 9. CDR1 is SGHTA and CDR2 is FQGTGA in the germline V gene. The CDR3 region has the DNA TGTGCCAGCAGCTCCTCCGGGACAGGGGTTGGCGAGCAGTACTTC. This gives the protein CASSSSGTGVGEQYF.

The chain combines TRBV2 with TRBJ2-7; no clear D. Germline CDR1 and CDR2: SNHLY and FYNNEI. This CDR3 contains 12 residues. Trimming removed 3 bases at V and 4 bases at J, with 7 bases between. The CDR3 region is CASSDGRYEQYF. CDR3 DNA sequence: TGTGCCAGCAGTGACGGCAGGTACGAGCAGTACTTC.

This clone was detected only once. V and J are TRBV4-1 and TRBJ1-6; D is possibly TRBD1 (6 bases). Germline CDR1 MGHRA, CDR2 YSYEKL. V gave up 3 bases and J gave up 0 bases, with 12 bases separating them. This CDR3 is built from 17 residues. The CDR3 region is CASSQPGASSYNSPLHF. CDR3 bases: TGCGCCAGCAGCCAGCCAGGGGCTAGCTCCTATAATTCACCCCTCCACTTT.

This chain uses TRBV6-6 with TRBJ1-5; tentative D call: TRBD1 (6 bases). The CDR3 is made up of 14 amino acids. Germline V gene sequence: CDR1 MNHNY, CDR2 SVGAGI (reference sequence). V was trimmed by 2 bases and J by 3 bases, leaving 8 bases between them. The CDR3 coding sequence is TGTGCCAGCAGTTACGGGGACAACAATCAGCCCCAGCATTTT. Translating gives CASSYGDNNQPQHF.

The chain links TRBV19 to TRBJ1-4; a weak D match, TRBD1 (6 bases). Germline V gives CDR1 LNHDA, CDR2 SQIVND (reference sequence). The CDR3 extends over 12 amino acids. V was shortened by 10 bases and J by 8 bases, with 14 bases between the two germline ends. The CDR3 loop reads CATNSRGEKLFF. Here the CDR3 DNA reads TGTGCCACCAATTCCAGGGGAGAAAAACTGTTTTTT.

J is TRBJ2-5 and V is TRBV6-6; D is possibly TRBD2 (5 bases). Germline V gene sequence: CDR1 MNHNY, CDR2 SVGAGI (reference sequence). V was pared by 3 bases and J by 4 bases, with 12 bases between. This CDR3 spans 14 amino acids. The CDR3 DNA follows: TGTGCCAGCAGTTATCCGGACTCACTAGAGACCCAGTACTTC. This translates into CASSYPDSLETQYF.

This clone was found a few times. The rearrangement joins TRBV19 to TRBJ1-2; 10 nucleotides agree with TRBD1. This CDR3 is built from 13 residues. Looked up from germline, CDR1 is LNHDA and CDR2 is SQIVND (reference sequence). With V trimmed by 8 bases and J by 4 bases, 4 bases remained unmatched. CDR3 sequence reads: CASVGTGVYGYTF. The CDR3, as DNA: TGTGCCAGTGTCGGGACAGGGGTCTATGGCTACACCTTC.

The rearrangement joins TRBV9 to TRBJ1-2; maybe TRBD1 (6 bases). Germline V gene lookup returns CDR1 SGDLS and CDR2 YYNGEE. Trimming cost V 0 bases and J 4 bases, with 25 bases left between them. This CDR3 is 19 amino acids long. CDR3 region: CASSVGRPRGGHSGYGYTF. Here the CDR3 DNA reads TGTGCCAGCAGCGTAGGAAGACCAAGGGGGGGGCATAGCGGCTATGGCTACACCTTC.

This chain links TRBV16 with TRBJ2-1; 11 nucleotides align to TRBD2. The CDR3 totals 16 residues. Germline V lookup: CDR1 KGHSY, CDR2 FQNENV. The V and J ends lost 0 bases and 4 bases, in that order; junction bases with no gene match: 2. This CDR3 reads CASSQSIAGGYNEQFF. CDR3 DNA: TGTGCCAGCAGCCAATCCATAGCGGGGGGGTACAATGAGCAGTTCTTC.

The J gene is TRBJ1-1, the V gene TRBV5-4; unclear D gene. The V end was cut by 0 bases, the J end by 1 base, with 4 bases between. Germline lookup yields CDR1 SGHNT and CDR2 YYREEE (reference sequence). The CDR3 length is 13 residues. The CDR3 bases are TGTGCCAGCAGCTTGGGCAGGAACACTGAAGCTTTCTTT. Its protein product is CASSLGRNTEAFF.

This sequence joins TRBV6-5 and TRBJ1-1, with D perhaps matching TRBD1 (6 bases). Trimming left V 6 bases short and J 8 bases short, with 16 bases between. This CDR3 spans 13 amino acids. Germline CDR1 reads MNHEY; CDR2 reads SVGAGI. The CDR3 sequence: CASSAAGTREAFF. The DNA for the CDR3 is TGTGCCAGCAGCGCAGCCGGGACACGGGAAGCTTTCTTT.

V gene TRBV2 combines with J gene TRBJ2-1; 10 bases agree with TRBD2. CDR1 is SNHLY, CDR2 FYNNEI, per germline. This CDR3 spans 15 amino acids. V dropped 7 bases and J dropped 6; count of bases not matched to a gene: 9. CDR3 in amino acids: CASTLSGGAPNEQFF. CDR3 coding DNA: TGTGCCAGCACCTTAAGCGGGGGGGCACCCAATGAGCAGTTCTTC.

The chain couples TRBV5-4 to TRBJ2-5; 12 positions match TRBD2. There are 20 residues in the CDR3. Germline V gene lookup returns CDR1 SGHNT and CDR2 YYREEE (reference sequence). The V and J ends lost 1 base and 5 bases, in that order; junction bases with no gene match: 18. The CDR3 DNA sequence: TGTGCCAGCAGCTTGACGGGGGCTAGCGGGGGGGGGCATTCCAAGGAGACCCAGTACTTC. This gives the protein CASSLTGASGGGHSKETQYF.